Following are 27 T cell receptor beta chains from one sample sequenced in a study of blood T cell repertoires in COVID-19. Sequencing was performed with immunoSEQ multiplex PCR; in TCRdb, only in-frame clones are kept and a portion is missing. The table has under 300,000 clones, approximately 80% seen once. Sequenced input: peripheral blood. Receptors were obtained from a woman aged 60-70 years with active or convalescent COVID-19.

The chain combines TRBV19 with TRBJ1-5; 9 positions match TRBD1. Germline trimming cut 5 bases from V and 6 bases from J; bases unmatched to any gene: 8. CDR1 is LNHDA and CDR2 is SQIVND in the germline V gene (reference sequence). The CDR3 has 15 residues. The CDR3 here is CASSLTTGGRQPQHF. In nucleotides, the CDR3 is TGTGCCAGTAGTCTCACGACAGGGGGACGTCAGCCCCAGCATTTT. Variable domain in full (rest from reference TRBV19 and TRBJ1-5): DGGITQSPKYLFRKEGQNVTLSCEQNLNHDAMYWYRQDPGQGLRLIYYSQIVNDFQKGDIAEGYSVSREKKESFPLTVTSAQKNPTAFYLCASSLTTGGRQPQHFGDGTRLSIL.

The chain has TRBV19 and TRBJ2-1, with unresolved D. CDR3 length equals 14 residues. The ends were cut back, 7 bases at V and 4 bases at J, with 14 bases in the middle. Germline V gene sequence: CDR1 LNHDA, CDR2 SQIVND (reference sequence). The CDR3, as DNA: TGTGCCAGTAATAGCTACACCCAGTACAATGAGCAGTTCTTC. This codes for CASNSYTQYNEQFF.

This clone has at least ten counts. This chain connects TRBV21-1 to TRBJ1-1; the listed D gene, TRBD1, was not tested against the DNA. TRBV21-1 corresponds to a pseudogene. The CDR3 spans 19 residues. In DNA form, the CDR3 reads TGTGCCAGCAGCAAAGAGAAAAGAACAGGGGACTTCATGAACACTGAAGCTTTCTTT. The encoded protein is CASSKEKRTGDFMNTEAFF.

The chain combines TRBV10-3 with TRBJ2-3; D is possibly TRBD2 (5 bases). CDR3 length equals 15 residues. With 6 bases removed from V and 3 bases from J, the gap between germline ends came to 16 bases. The V gene's germline CDR1 is ENHRY and CDR2 SYGVKD. CDR3 sequence reads: CAISGPGSRTDTQYF. The DNA of the CDR3 is TGTGCCATCAGCGGTCCGGGATCGCGGACAGATACGCAGTATTTT.

The gene calls are TRBV7-2 and TRBJ2-3; D perhaps matches TRBD2 (7 bases). CDR3 size: 16 residues. The germline V and J ends were trimmed by 4 bases and 5 bases, with 19 bases remaining between them. CDR1 is SGHTA and CDR2 is FQGNSA in the germline V gene. The CDR3 here is CASSSFFRGARDTQYF. The CDR3 nucleotides read TGTGCCAGCAGCTCCTTTTTTCGGGGGGCGAGAGATACGCAGTATTTT.

V usage is TRBV10-2 and J usage is TRBJ2-1, with 10 bases lining up with TRBD1. Germline CDR1 is WSHSY and CDR2 is SAAADI. The CDR3 is 14 residues long. V trimming: 6 bases; J trimming: 7 bases; junction bases outside the gene matches: 6. The CDR3 DNA sequence: TGCGCCAGCAGAGACAGGGGGCGACCAAATGAGCAGTTCTTC. This codes for CASRDRGRPNEQFF.

The chain carries TRBV5-5 and TRBJ1-5, with TRBD1 identical over 8 bases. Germline CDR1 and CDR2: SGHKS and YYEKEE (reference sequence). Trimming cost V 3 bases and J 3 bases; bases outside gene matches: 2. The CDR3 is made up of 14 amino acids. The CDR3 is CASSSTGANQPQHF. CDR3 coding DNA: TGTGCCAGCAGCTCGACAGGGGCCAATCAGCCCCAGCATTTT.

The J gene is TRBJ1-2, the V gene TRBV19; D call uncertain. The germline V gene encodes CDR1 LNHDA and CDR2 SQIVND (reference sequence). The CDR3 loop spans 14 amino acids. Trimming took off 5 bases at V and 7 bases at J, with 17 bases between the two ends. The CDR3 DNA reads TGTGCCAGTAGTGCCGCGGGCTGGGCTGGTGGCTACACCTTC. This codes for CASSAAGWAGGYTF.

The chain carries TRBV5-1 and TRBJ1-2; unclear D gene. V shed 1 base and J shed 3 bases, with 7 bases lying between them. This CDR3 has 13 amino acids. The germline gives CDR1 SGHRS, CDR2 YFSETQ. The chain's CDR3 is CASSLSGDYGYTF. The CDR3 nucleotides are TGCGCCAGCAGCTTGTCCGGTGACTATGGCTACACCTTC.

The CDR3 reads CASRQQLNTEAFF. For the CDR3, the DNA is TGCGCCAGCCGACAGCAATTGAACACTGAAGCTTTCTTT. J is TRBJ1-1 and V is TRBV5-1; tentative D call: TRBD1 (5 bases). Trimming removed 7 bases at V and 0 bases at J, with 10 bases between. The CDR3 is 13 amino acids. Germline V gene data show CDR1 as SGHRS and CDR2 as YFSETQ.

This clone was detected once. This chain uses TRBV28 with TRBJ2-3; 10 nucleotides align to TRBD2. Trimming took 10 bases from V and 8 from J; bases not matched to a gene: 15. CDR3 length equals 15 residues. CDR1 is MDHEN and CDR2 is SYDVKM in the germline V gene. CDR3 bases: TGTGCCATATCGGGGCAGCGGGGGGGAGTGGGTACGCAGTATTTT. This sequence encodes CAISGQRGGVGTQYF.

This rearrangement joins TRBV5-6 to TRBJ2-2; 11 bases are a match to TRBD2. Unmatched junction bases numbered 14, after V lost 7 bases and J lost 12 bases. The CDR3 extends over 15 amino acids. CDR1 and CDR2 from the germline V gene are SGHDT and YYEEEE. CDR3 sequence: CASALVASGGLQLFF. The CDR3 nucleotides are TGTGCCAGCGCTCTGGTGGCTAGCGGGGGGCTACAGCTGTTTTTT.

The CDR3 reads CASSFGRAGAEAFF. In DNA form, the CDR3 reads TGTGCCAGCAGCTTCGGCAGGGCTGGAGCTGAAGCTTTCTTT. This rearrangement joins TRBV7-8 to TRBJ1-1; a possible D gene is TRBD1 (5 bases). Per germline, CDR1 SGHVS and CDR2 FQNEAQ. The ends were cut back, 3 bases at V and 6 bases at J, with 14 bases in the middle. This CDR3 region has 14 residues.

The V call is TRBV7-5, the J call TRBJ2-1; the table's D call, TRBD2, has no DNA check behind it. TRBV7-5 is a recognized pseudogene. This CDR3 has 15 amino acids. CDR3 residues: CARSHVTAYYNEQFF. The CDR3 bases are TGTGCCAGAAGCCACGTCACTGCTTACTACAATGAGCAGTTCTTC.

This sequence joins TRBV27 and TRBJ1-1; the match to TRBD1 covers 7 bases. With 6 bases clipped from V and 0 bases from J, the junction kept 1 base outside the gene matches. This CDR3 contains 13 residues. CDR1 and CDR2 from the germline V gene are MNHEY and SMNVEV (reference sequence). The CDR3 DNA follows: TGTGCCAGCAGAGGACAGGTGAACACTGAAGCTTTCTTT. Protein product: CASRGQVNTEAFF.

The rearrangement links TRBV7-2 to TRBJ1-2, with a tentative D call TRBD1 (6 bases). Trimming removed 5 bases at V and 4 bases at J, with 17 bases between. Germline V CDR1 and CDR2: SGHTA, FQGNSA. CDR3 length: 15 amino acids. The CDR3 nucleotides are TGTGCCAGCAGCCCACAGGGAACTCTCCCCTATGGCTACACCTTC. Protein: CASSPQGTLPYGYTF.

The chain carries TRBV30 and TRBJ2-7, with D possibly being TRBD2 (5 bases). This CDR3 is 14 amino acids long. Trimming stripped 0 bases from V and 2 bases from J, with 11 bases between. Germline V lookup: CDR1 GTSNPN, CDR2 SVGIG (reference sequence). The CDR3 sequence is CAWSVLASAYEQYF. The CDR3 bases are TGTGCCTGGAGTGTTTTAGCGTCAGCCTACGAGCAGTACTTC.

The rearrangement links TRBV5-6 to TRBJ2-6; TRBD2 agrees at 10 bases. CDR3 size: 18 residues. Unmatched junction bases numbered 4, after V lost 0 bases and J lost 1 base. Germline CDR1 is SGHDT and CDR2 is YYEEEE. CDR3 DNA: TGTGCCAGCAGCTTGGCGGGACTAGCGCAATCTGGGGCCAACGTCCTGACTTTC. Translating gives CASSLAGLAQSGANVLTF.

The rearrangement uses TRBV9 and TRBJ2-1, with a weak D call TRBD1 (5 bases). Trimming took off 4 bases at V and 4 bases at J, with 12 bases between the two ends. There are 14 residues in the CDR3. The germline CDR1 and CDR2 sequences are SGDLS and YYNGEE. CDR3 nucleotides: TGTGCCAGCAGCCCCAGGGCCTCTTACAATGAGCAGTTCTTC. Its protein product is CASSPRASYNEQFF.

This rearrangement joins TRBV7-9 to TRBJ1-2; D is unresolved. Trimming took off 1 base at V and 3 bases at J, with 15 bases between the two ends. The germline gives CDR1 SEHNR, CDR2 FQNEAQ (reference sequence). CDR3 length equals 16 residues. Here the CDR3 reads CASSLGRGLSHYGYTF. The CDR3 DNA sequence: TGTGCCAGCAGCTTAGGGAGAGGGCTATCACACTATGGCTACACCTTC.

This chain links TRBV28 with TRBJ2-3; 10 bases are shared with TRBD1. Germline loops: CDR1 MDHEN, CDR2 SYDVKM. This CDR3 region has 18 residues. V trimming: 3 bases; J trimming: 3 bases; junction bases outside the gene matches: 12. In nucleotides, the CDR3 is TGTGCCAGCAGTTTCATATGGAGACAGGGGGCAGGAACAGATACGCAGTATTTT. Protein sequence: CASSFIWRQGAGTDTQYF.

V and J are TRBV5-1 and TRBJ2-7, with TRBD2 matching 9 bases. V lost 0 bases and J lost 0; bases outside the gene matches: 1. This CDR3 region has 15 residues. Germline-derived CDR1 and CDR2 are SGHRS and YFSETQ. The CDR3 DNA sequence: TGCGCCAGCAGCTTGGGACTAGCGGACTCCTACGAGCAGTACGTC. Translating it yields CASSLGLADSYEQYV.

The CDR3 loop is CASSASPGGAGGYTF. Written as DNA, the CDR3 is TGTGCCAGCAGTGCCTCCCCAGGGGGCGCTGGGGGCTACACCTTC. The chain combines TRBV28 with TRBJ1-2; 8 bases are a match to TRBD1. J gave up 8 bases and V 5 bases, and 13 bases lay outside the gene matches. The CDR3 runs 15 residues. CDR1 and CDR2 from the germline V gene are MDHEN and SYDVKM.

This clone was recorded a few times. V and J are TRBV23-1 and TRBJ1-1; 9 bases line up with TRBD1. TRBV23-1 is marked as an open reading frame, function uncertain. The CDR3 sequence is 14 residues long. The trim removed 3 bases at V and 4 bases at J, leaving 3 bases unmatched. CDR3: CASSHRQGGTEAFF. CDR3 sequence (DNA): TGCGCCAGCAGTCACCGACAGGGGGGCACTGAAGCTTTCTTT.

This sequence joins TRBV18 and TRBJ2-5; a weak D match, TRBD1 (6 bases). Per germline, CDR1 KGHSH and CDR2 LQKENI. V was cut by 2 bases and J by 0 bases, with 7 bases left in between. There are 14 residues in the CDR3. In DNA, the CDR3 is TGTGCCAGCTCACCAAGGGGGAACCAAGAGACCCAGTACTTC. Translation: CASSPRGNQETQYF.

This chain uses TRBV11-3 with TRBJ1-3; unclear D gene. With 2 bases removed from V and 0 bases from J, the gap between germline ends came to 14 bases. CDR1 is SGHNT and CDR2 is YENEEA in the germline V gene. There are 17 residues in the CDR3. In DNA, the CDR3 is TGTGCCAGCAGCTTAAACGATGGCGGGAGCTCTGGAAACACCATATATTTT. Residues: CASSLNDGGSSGNTIYF.

J is TRBJ2-1 and V is TRBV19, with 9 bases lining up with TRBD1. Germline CDR1 LNHDA, CDR2 SQIVND (reference sequence). The length of the CDR3 is 15 residues. V gave up 6 bases and J gave up 3 bases; unmatched junction bases: 6. Here the CDR3 reads CASRHRGPYYNEQFF. CDR3 in DNA: TGTGCCAGTAGGCACAGGGGGCCATACTACAATGAGCAGTTCTTC.